The T cell receptor (beta chain) under discussion was sequenced for a study of vaccination and CD4 T cells after COVID-19. Study as a whole: After nasal swab PCR-confirmed SARS-CoV-2, fewer than ten convalescents had mild disease and one severe. The study, taken as a whole, reports: In median terms, SARS-CoV-2-reactive clonotypes went from approximately 21 to 38, a nonsignificant rise.

Scientists ran DNA taken from cultured CD4+ T cells through the Oncomine TCR Beta short-read assay for sequencing. Genomic DNA was extracted from cultured CD4+ T cells. TCRdb reprocessed the PCR reads via MiXCR and lists one record per CDR3 protein. The table lists about 10,000 distinct CDR3 sequences, 60% to 70% of them singletons, with roughly a quarter in the top ten. As regards this clonotype: What it binds is not known.

The treatment denotes: approximately nine-day PBMC culture with coronavirus spike peptide pools or control peptides (ViraFEST assay). First, ViraFEST expanded antigen-specific T cells with peptide pools, and next it sequenced the TCRs. The V end was cut by 1 base, the J end by 4 bases, with 10 bases between. Germline assignment: CDR1 DFQATT and CDR2 SNEGSKA (reference sequence). CDR3 size: 13 residues. J is TRBJ1-1 and V is TRBV20-1, with no clear D. The specimen sequenced was CD4+ T cells from blood, cultured in vitro. The sequence came from a human donor who had recovered from COVID-19. CDR3 loop: CSARVKGGTEAFF. CDR3 bases: TGCAGTGCTAGAGTGAAGGGAGGCACTGAAGCTTTCTTT.